The TCR beta chain under discussion was sequenced for a study of T-cell reconstitution after alpha-beta-depleted transplantation in children. As for this clonotype: As yet, its antigen is unknown.

This CDR3 contains 14 residues. Germline values: CDR1 SGHKS, CDR2 YYEKEE (reference sequence). Deletions cut 1 base from V and 4 bases from J, with 9 bases between. Study-level findings and limits: Elevated TCRbeta diversity at day 60 was traced, in some patients, to surviving recipient T cells and thymic progenitors. T-cell counts and diversity at one year following transplant were attributed mainly to newly produced T cells.

For TCRbeta, the library was prepared with unique molecular identifiers. TCRdb passed the PCR reads through MiXCR, listing each CDR3 protein once. The sample contains about 980,000 distinct CDR3 sequences, roughly 29% of which appear only once. The origin of this receptor is a boy under two years old who had a stem cell transplant for SCID, so the T cells may come from the graft donor. The starting material was PBMCs, mostly from graft donor cells, obtained 360 days after TCRalphabeta/CD19-depleted stem cell transplant. The chain links TRBV5-5 to TRBJ2-4; D gene uncertain. The CDR3 coding sequence is TGTGCCAGCAGCTTGTTCTATCCGAAAAACATTCAGTACTTC. Amino acid sequence: CASSLFYPKNIQYF.